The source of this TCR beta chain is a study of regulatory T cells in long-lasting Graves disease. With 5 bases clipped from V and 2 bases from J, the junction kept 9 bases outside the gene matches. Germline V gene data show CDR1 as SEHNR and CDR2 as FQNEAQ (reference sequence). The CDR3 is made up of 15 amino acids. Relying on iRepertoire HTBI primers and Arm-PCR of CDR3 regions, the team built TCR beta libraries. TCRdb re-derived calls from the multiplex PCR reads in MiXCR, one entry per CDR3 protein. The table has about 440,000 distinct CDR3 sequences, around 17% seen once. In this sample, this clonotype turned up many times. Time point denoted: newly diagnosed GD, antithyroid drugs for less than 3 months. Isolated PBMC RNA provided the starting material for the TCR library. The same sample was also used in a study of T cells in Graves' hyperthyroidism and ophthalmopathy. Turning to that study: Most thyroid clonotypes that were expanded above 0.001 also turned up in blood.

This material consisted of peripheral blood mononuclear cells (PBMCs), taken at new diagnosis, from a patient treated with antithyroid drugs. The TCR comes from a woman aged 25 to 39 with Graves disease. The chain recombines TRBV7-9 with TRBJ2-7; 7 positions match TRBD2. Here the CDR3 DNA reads TGTGCCAGCAGCGATACTAGCGAACTACCCTACGAGCAGTACTTC. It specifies CASSDTSELPYEQYF.